One sample yielded the 10 T cell receptor beta chains listed below, sequenced in a study of tumor-infiltrating lymphocytes in primary liver carcinoma. From unsorted bulk tissue weighing roughly 17-34 mg, DNA and RNA were co-extracted. cDNA specific to TCR beta was made from roughly 500 ng of total RNA, with a constant-region primer employed for priming. Library construction for TCR beta comprised three nested multiplex PCR rounds performed with slightly modified ARM-PCR. A C-beta reverse primer and TRBV1-TRBV30 forward primers served in each of the first two PCR rounds, at approximately 10 cycles apiece. One entry per CDR3 protein, called by TCRdb with MiXCR from the multiplex PCR reads. The sample lists fewer than 150,000 distinct CDR3 sequences; 55% to 65% were seen once. The sequencing sample was made of liver tumor tissue from sampling region 1. Described subset: tumor region T1, superior pole. The source is a woman aged 60 to 75 with primary liver carcinoma and hepatitis B virus infection.

This clonotype was seen ten or more times. J is TRBJ1-3 and V is TRBV4-2; 9 bases fit TRBD1. The CDR3 is 15 residues long. In germline, CDR1 is LGHNA, CDR2 YNFKEQ. J lost 4 bases, V lost 3 bases, and 4 bases had no gene match. The CDR3: CASSQETGGGNTIYF. The CDR3 DNA reads as TGTGCCAGCAGCCAGGAGACAGGGGGAGGAAACACCATATATTTT.

This clonotype was counted once. One end of the junction is discordant with germline, which a read error may explain. The chain is built from TRBV4-2 and TRBJ1-1, with D uncertain. The CDR3 is made up of 15 amino acids. The germline V gene has CDR1 LGHNA and CDR2 YNFKEQ. The DNA for the CDR3 is TGTGCCAGCAGTCAAGATCGAGGACTGAACACTGGAGCTTTCTTT. This gives the protein CASSQDRGLNTGAFF.

In its sample, this clonotype was seen once. The chain uses TRBV20-1 and TRBJ1-5; 8 nucleotides line up with TRBD1. Germline loops: CDR1 DFQATT, CDR2 SNEGSKA (reference sequence). The ends lost 0 bases at V and 7 bases at J; junction bases unmatched: 8. This CDR3 is 15 amino acids long. CDR3 in amino acids: CSAREGGRGRQPQHF. The CDR3 coding sequence is TGCAGTGCTAGAGAAGGAGGCAGGGGGCGGCAGCCCCAGCATTTT.

This clonotype came up a few times. The chain recombines TRBV28 with TRBJ2-5; D is ambiguous. Germline-derived CDR1 and CDR2 are MDHEN and SYDVKM. The V gene lost 4 bases and the J gene lost 9 bases, with 18 bases spanning the gap. The CDR3 runs 14 residues. The CDR3 DNA reads TGTGCCAGCAGTTCCACTATACCTAATTGGGCCCAGTACTTC. Its protein is CASSSTIPNWAQYF. The variable domain in full, with the rest retrieved from reference TRBV28 and TRBJ2-5, is DVKVTQSSRYLVKRTGEKVFLECVQDMDHENMFWYRQDPGLGLRLIYFSYDVKMKEKGDIPEGYSVSREKKERFSLILESASTNQTSMYLCASSSTIPNWAQYFGPGTRLLVL.

This chain's CDR3 is CAIEPGRESWNEQFF. CDR3 bases: TGTGCCATAGAGCCGGGGCGGGAGTCTTGGAATGAGCAGTTCTTC. The V and J genes are TRBV10-3 and TRBJ2-1; 7 positions agree with TRBD2. The ends lost 9 bases at V and 7 bases at J; junction bases unmatched: 15. The CDR3 is 15 residues long. Germline V gives CDR1 ENHRY, CDR2 SYGVKD.

Points on this clonotype: With a much larger clone just one base away, this may be a read error. The V gene is TRBV28, the J gene TRBJ2-4, with D perhaps matching TRBD1 or TRBD2 (5 bases each). This CDR3 comprises 15 residues. Germline V gene lookup returns CDR1 MDHEN and CDR2 SYDVKM. The CDR3 DNA follows: TGTGCCAGCAGTCCAGGACTCGGGGCCAAAAACATTCGGTACTTC. Protein product: CASSPGLGAKNIRYF.

In this sample, this clonotype turned up many times. J is TRBJ2-1 and V is TRBV10-2; D is unresolved. V was cut by 6 bases and J by 8 bases, with 17 bases left in between. The CDR3 contains 14 residues. Germline CDR1 WSHSY, CDR2 SAAADI. This chain's CDR3 is CASRKRRGDDEQFF. As DNA, the CDR3 is TGCGCCAGCAGAAAACGACGTGGAGACGATGAGCAGTTCTTC.

This clonotype is a singleton in its sample. This may stem from a read error, because a much larger clone lies one nucleotide away. The chain joins TRBV5-8 to TRBJ2-1; 8 positions match TRBD1. Losses at the gene ends were 0 bases for V and 9 bases for J; bases not matched to a gene: 5. The CDR3 loop spans 14 amino acids. Germline CDR1 reads SGHTS; CDR2 reads YDEGEE. The CDR3 sequence: CASSLGQGWSEQFF. For the CDR3, the DNA is TGTGCCAGCAGCTTGGGACAGGGGTGGAGTGAGCAGTTCTTC.

A word on this clonotype: It may be a read error: a sequence one base away is much more abundant. This chain connects TRBV2 to TRBJ2-7, with TRBD1 as a possible D gene (5 bases). Per the germline V gene, CDR1 is SNHLY and CDR2 is FYNNEI. CDR3 length: 14 amino acids. V gave up 7 bases and J gave up 9 bases, with 22 bases separating them. The CDR3 DNA follows: TGTGCCAGCACCCCCCAAGGGGCGACTCACGGGCAGTACTTC. Protein: CASTPQGATHGQYF. The entire variable domain, with the rest obtained from reference TRBV2 and TRBJ2-7, is as follows: EPEVTQTPSHQVTQMGQEVILRCVPISNHLYFYWYRQILGQKVEFLVSFYNNEISEKSEIFDDQFSVERPDGSNFTLKIRSTKLEDSAMYFCASTPQGATHGQYFGPGTRLTVT.

This clonotype was detected only a few times. The junction differs from germline at one of its ends, possibly a read error. The chain combines TRBV11-2 with TRBJ1-1; D is perhaps TRBD1 (5 bases). CDR1 is SGHAT, CDR2 FQNNGV, per germline. This CDR3 has 17 amino acids. The CDR3 loop reads CASSSRPKRGANTKAFF. CDR3 sequence (DNA): TGTGCCAGCAGCTCCCGACCGAAGCGAGGGGCGAACACTAAAGCTTTCTTT.